This T cell receptor (beta chain) was identified during a study of blood T cell repertoires in COVID-19. On the study more broadly: Collection of acute and convalescent COVID-19 samples took place in the United States, Italy and Spain.

In germline, CDR1 is LGHNA, CDR2 YNFKEQ. V was clipped by 0 bases and J by 0 bases, with 12 bases between them. CDR3 size: 16 residues. Data came from immunoSEQ multiplex PCR; TCRdb stores just in-frame clones and leaves some out. The sample holds over 200,000 clones, approximately 90% seen once. This chain uses TRBV4-2 with TRBJ2-7; weak D call: TRBD1 (6 bases). The sequencing sample was made of peripheral blood. The sequence came from a man under 40 with COVID-19, enrolled during active disease. The CDR3 spells CASSQEGGQGSYEQYF. The CDR3 nucleotides read TGTGCCAGCAGCCAAGAAGGGGGTCAGGGCTCCTACGAGCAGTACTTC.